The 10 T cell receptor beta chains below come from one sample, sequenced in a study of cytotoxic CD8 clonotypes in ibrutinib-treated CLL. Some clones are missing from TCRdb's copy, which holds only in-frame ones; the method was immunoSEQ multiplex PCR. The sample has some 140,000 clones, 91% seen once; the top ten hold approximately 10%. Sequenced material: PBMCs, taken after 12 months of ibrutinib treatment. Source of these receptors: a human donor with chronic lymphocytic leukemia.

The rearrangement uses TRBV11-3 and TRBJ2-3; no clear D gene. The CDR3 spans 13 residues. Trimming removed 5 bases at V and 9 bases at J, with 15 bases between. CDR1 and CDR2 (germline): SGHNT, YENEEA. The CDR3 protein is CASSPAPGRTQYF. The CDR3 nucleotides are TGTGCCAGCAGCCCCGCGCCGGGTCGGACGCAGTATTTT.

The V gene is TRBV19, the J gene TRBJ2-7, with TRBD1 matching over 8 bases. The trim removed 2 bases at V and 5 bases at J, leaving 5 bases unmatched. Germline-derived CDR1 and CDR2 are LNHDA and SQIVND (reference sequence). This CDR3 contains 14 residues. This CDR3 reads CASSIQGASNEQYF. DNA of the CDR3: TGTGCCAGTAGTATACAGGGGGCGAGCAACGAGCAGTACTTC. Combining the CDR3 with reference TRBV19 and TRBJ2-7 gives the whole variable domain DGGITQSPKYLFRKEGQNVTLSCEQNLNHDAMYWYRQDPGQGLRLIYYSQIVNDFQKGDIAEGYSVSREKKESFPLTVTSAQKNPTAFYLCASSIQGASNEQYFGPGTRLTVT.

The rearrangement joins TRBV10-3 to TRBJ2-7; TRBD1 matches 7 bases. CDR1 and CDR2 (germline): ENHRY, SYGVKD. This CDR3 is 14 amino acids long. After removal of 2 bases from V and 5 bases from J, the junction contained 6 bases not matched to a gene. DNA of the CDR3: TGTGCCATCAGTGAGCGGACAGGTGGGGACGAGCAGTACTTC. Residues: CAISERTGGDEQYF.

CDR3 sequence: CSVDGLEGYTF. In nucleotides, the CDR3 is TGCAGCGTTGACGGGCTGGAAGGCTACACCTTC. This chain links TRBV29-1 with TRBJ1-2, with D uncertain. Trimming removed 3 bases at V and 8 bases at J, with 10 bases between. The CDR3 runs to 11 residues. Per the germline V gene, CDR1 is SQVTM and CDR2 is ANQGSEA.

The V gene is TRBV9, the J gene TRBJ2-1; the D is unclear. Trimming left V 0 bases short and J 7 bases short, with 14 bases between. The CDR3 is 15 residues long. Germline CDR1 SGDLS, CDR2 YYNGEE. CDR3 sequence (DNA): TGTGCCAGCAGCGTAGGCGATCGTCAGTTTAATGAGCAGTTCTTC. As protein: CASSVGDRQFNEQFF.

This clone has more than one count but fewer than ten. This chain links TRBV29-1 with TRBJ2-1; D perhaps matches TRBD2 (6 bases). The CDR3 length is 12 residues. V lost 4 bases and J 3 bases, leaving 7 bases between the germline ends. CDR1 is SQVTM and CDR2 is ANQGSEA in the germline V gene. CDR3 in amino acids: CSVGGNYNEQFF. The CDR3 DNA is TGCAGCGTTGGCGGGAACTACAATGAGCAGTTCTTC.

This clone was counted only a few times. The CDR3 reads CASSSPEGGENEQFF. The CDR3 coding sequence is TGTGCCAGCAGTTCTCCCGAGGGGGGAGAAAATGAGCAGTTCTTC. The chain couples TRBV7-9 to TRBJ2-1; D is perhaps TRBD1 or TRBD2 (6 bases each). CDR3 length: 15 residues. V was pared by 6 bases and J by 7 bases, with 19 bases between. Germline CDR1 reads SEHNR; CDR2 reads FQNEAQ (reference sequence).

The V gene is TRBV6-1, the J gene TRBJ2-3, with D unresolved. CDR3 length: 12 residues. Per the germline V gene, CDR1 is MNHNS and CDR2 is SASEGT. Trimming shortened V by 3 bases and J by 2 bases, and 3 bases separated the two germline ends. CDR3 protein: CASSEYTDTQYF. For the CDR3, the DNA is TGTGCCAGCAGTGAGTACACAGATACGCAGTATTTT.

The count of this clone is one. The CDR3 nucleotides are TGTGCCAGCAGCCCGAGAGGGACTGAAGCTTTCTTT. Protein sequence: CASSPRGTEAFF. V usage is TRBV7-8 and J usage is TRBJ1-1, with no clear D. The V and J ends lost 5 bases and 5 bases respectively, with 9 bases between them. Germline lookup yields CDR1 SGHVS and CDR2 FQNEAQ. CDR3 length: 12 amino acids.

The chain carries TRBV30 and TRBJ1-4; D is possibly TRBD1 (5 bases). The CDR3 consists of 13 residues. V was clipped by 5 bases and J by 5 bases, with 12 bases between them. Germline V gives CDR1 GTSNPN, CDR2 SVGIG (reference sequence). DNA of the CDR3: TGTGCCTGGGGGGGGACGGCGAATGAAAAACTGTTTTTT. This translates into CAWGGTANEKLFF.